The next 6 T cell receptor beta chains were all read from a single sample in a study of vaccination and CD4 T cells after COVID-19. Stated treatment: roughly 11-day PBMC culture with coronavirus spike peptide pools or control peptides (ViraFEST assay). Sequenced with the Oncomine TCR Beta short-read assay was DNA taken from cultured CD4+ T cells. TCRdb independently ran MiXCR on the PCR reads; one entry per CDR3 protein. Counted here are 11,000 or so distinct CDR3 sequences, roughly three fifths occurring once; the ten biggest clones make up 15%. These receptors are not linked to any known antigen. What was sequenced was CD4+ T cells from blood, cultured in vitro. The receptors derive from a human donor who had recovered from COVID-19.

The chain joins TRBV20-1 to TRBJ2-7; D perhaps matches TRBD1 (5 bases). Per germline, CDR1 DFQATT and CDR2 SNEGSKA (reference sequence). With 2 bases removed from V and 5 bases from J, the gap between germline ends came to 7 bases. This CDR3 region has 11 residues. This CDR3 reads CSARQGNEQYF. Written as DNA, the CDR3 is TGCAGTGCTAGACAGGGAAACGAGCAGTACTTC.

The chain links TRBV2 to TRBJ1-4; D not resolved. V was pared by 7 bases and J by 8 bases, with 14 bases between. The length of the CDR3 is 13 residues. Germline V gene lookup returns CDR1 SNHLY and CDR2 FYNNEI. DNA of the CDR3: TGTGCCAGCACTGTGTTCGGGGTAGAAAAACTGTTTTTT. Encoded protein: CASTVFGVEKLFF. Together with reference TRBV2 and TRBJ1-4, the CDR3 gives the full variable domain: EPEVTQTPSHQVTQMGQEVILRCVPISNHLYFYWYRQILGQKVEFLVSFYNNEISEKSEIFDDQFSVERPDGSNFTLKIRSTKLEDSAMYFCASTVFGVEKLFFGSGTQLSVL.

This chain links TRBV19 with TRBJ1-5; the match to TRBD1 covers 7 bases. Per the germline V gene, CDR1 is LNHDA and CDR2 is SQIVND (reference sequence). This CDR3 has 15 amino acids. Trimming removed 6 bases from V and 4 bases from J; junction bases left unmatched: 9. For the CDR3, the DNA is TGTGCCAGTAGACAGGGACAGCAACCAAATCAGCCCCAGCATTTT. Translating it yields CASRQGQQPNQPQHF.

CDR3 loop: CASSRQGGSPLHF. The CDR3 DNA sequence: TGTGCCAGCAGTCGACAGGGAGGCTCACCCCTCCACTTT. The chain is built from TRBV6-1 and TRBJ1-6; 7 bases match TRBD1. With 5 bases clipped from V and 10 bases from J, the junction kept 5 bases outside the gene matches. From germline, CDR1 is MNHNS and CDR2 SASEGT. The CDR3 runs 13 residues.

The chain recombines TRBV15 with TRBJ2-7; D unresolved. V lost 5 bases and J 2 bases, leaving 10 bases between the germline ends. Germline CDR1 is LNHNV and CDR2 is YYDKDF (reference sequence). The CDR3 covers 13 residues. The CDR3 spells CATSGLGTYEQYF. In nucleotides, the CDR3 is TGTGCCACCAGCGGTCTGGGAACCTACGAGCAGTACTTC.

CDR3 loop: CALAARGLSTEAFF. The CDR3 DNA reads TGTGCCCTCGCCGCTAGGGGATTGAGTACTGAAGCTTTCTTT. V usage is TRBV30 and J usage is TRBJ1-1, with TRBD1 as a possible D gene (5 bases). Trimming cost V 8 bases and J 5 bases, with 21 bases left between them. Germline V lookup: CDR1 GTSNPN, CDR2 SVGIG (reference sequence). The CDR3 contains 14 residues.